This entry concerns a single TCR beta chain. Amplification of TCR beta CDR3 regions was performed using RNA transcripts as template. The TCR CDR3 first-round RT-PCR relied on the HTBI primer set. TCRdb recomputed calls from the multiplex PCR reads with MiXCR, one row per CDR3 protein. The sample shows 490,000 or so distinct CDR3 sequences, about 15% of them seen only once. Subjects with ophthalmopathy showed a Clinical Activity Score no lower than 3, a NOSPECS grade no lower than 4, and a duration shorter than 3 months. Each diagnosis was grounded in clinical symptoms, serum thyroxine and TRAb, thyroid ultrasound, and orbital computed tomography. The source of the sample is a study of T cells in Graves' hyperthyroidism and ophthalmopathy. Specimen: blood. The receptor comes from a woman aged 25 to 39 with Graves' ophthalmopathy.

The CDR3 loop is CASSELGQGDTQYF. CDR3 bases: TGTGCCAGCAGTGAATTAGGACAGGGAGATACGCAGTATTTT. This chain joins TRBV25-1 and TRBJ2-3; 8 bases fit TRBD1. The CDR3 sequence is 14 residues long. V shed 1 base and J 5 bases; nucleotides not matched to a gene: 2. Germline V gene sequence: CDR1 MGHDK, CDR2 SYGVNS. Variable domain in full (rest from reference TRBV25-1 and TRBJ2-3): EADIYQTPRYLVIGTGKKITLECSQTMGHDKMYWYQQDPGMELHLIHYSYGVNSTEKGDLSSESTVSRIRTEHFPLTLESARPSHTSQYLCASSELGQGDTQYFGPGTRLTVL.